Below, 25 T cell receptor beta chains from the same sample are listed, as sequenced in a study of cytomegalovirus exposure and HLA in healthy donors. The primer mix had 60 Vbeta and 13 Jbeta primers. The table came from immunoSEQ multiplex PCR; TCRdb's copy has only in-frame clones and leaves some out. The table has 150,000 to 200,000 clones, roughly three quarters seen once. The sequencing sample was made of PBMCs. The origin of the receptors is a male donor in good health and CMV-seropositive.

This clone was seen just once. The V gene is TRBV16, the J gene TRBJ1-5; maybe TRBD1 (5 bases). The CDR3 is 16 amino acids. V was trimmed by 2 bases and J by 6 bases, leaving 17 bases between them. Germline assignment: CDR1 KGHSY and CDR2 FQNENV. CDR3 residues: CASSQLPSQGGQPQHF. The DNA of the CDR3 is TGTGCCAGCAGCCAACTACCCAGCCAGGGTGGTCAGCCCCAGCATTTT.

V and J are TRBV7-9 and TRBJ1-1; a possible D gene is TRBD1 (5 bases). CDR1 is SEHNR and CDR2 is FQNEAQ in the germline V gene (reference sequence). V lost 5 bases and J 7 bases, leaving 11 bases between the germline ends. The CDR3 length is 12 residues. The CDR3 here is CASSRDQGEAFF. CDR3 coding DNA: TGTGCCAGCAGCCGAGATCAGGGTGAAGCTTTCTTT.

This chain links TRBV4-3 with TRBJ1-2, with D unresolved. The CDR3 spans 17 residues. The germline V gene encodes CDR1 LGHNA and CDR2 YSLEER. Trimming took 0 bases from V and 7 from J, leaving 21 bases between them. This chain's CDR3 is CASSQEGGGLMAVGYTF. CDR3 coding DNA: TGCGCCAGCAGCCAAGAAGGTGGAGGGTTAATGGCTGTTGGCTACACCTTC.

The chain combines TRBV19 with TRBJ2-7; no definite D call. Trimming stripped 5 bases from V and 6 bases from J, with 14 bases between. In germline, CDR1 is LNHDA, CDR2 SQIVND (reference sequence). The CDR3 runs to 13 residues. As DNA, the CDR3 is TGTGCCAGTAGTGCAGCGAGTTCGACCGAGCAGTACTTC. Its translation is CASSAASSTEQYF.

This chain links TRBV14 with TRBJ1-2; TRBD1 matches 12 bases. J was trimmed by 7 bases and V by 3 bases; bases with no gene match: 6. This CDR3 is built from 15 residues. The germline V gene encodes CDR1 SGHDN and CDR2 FVKESK. As DNA, the CDR3 is TGTGCCAGCAGCCAGGGCGGGACAGGGGGCTCTGGCTACACCTTC. Protein sequence: CASSQGGTGGSGYTF.

The V call is TRBV4-2, the J call TRBJ1-2; 8 bases align to TRBD1. Trimming removed 0 bases from V and 2 bases from J; junction bases left unmatched: 8. The germline V gene encodes CDR1 LGHNA and CDR2 YNFKEQ. The CDR3 spans 17 residues. The CDR3: CASSQDAGQALNYGYTF. Here the CDR3 DNA reads TGTGCCAGCAGCCAAGACGCGGGACAGGCCCTAAACTATGGCTACACCTTC.

The chain recombines TRBV7-9 with TRBJ1-2; the match to TRBD1 covers 8 bases. Germline lookup yields CDR1 SEHNR and CDR2 FQNEAQ (reference sequence). The J segment lost 2 bases and the V segment lost 5 bases, leaving 4 bases of the junction unmatched. This CDR3 spans 14 amino acids. The CDR3 sequence is CASSERQGNYGYTF. The CDR3, as DNA: TGTGCCAGCAGCGAGAGACAGGGGAACTATGGCTACACCTTC.

The J gene is TRBJ1-3, the V gene TRBV9, with 8 bases identical to TRBD1. CDR1 is SGDLS, CDR2 YYNGEE, per germline. This CDR3 has 20 amino acids. V was pared by 4 bases and J by 1 base, with 19 bases of the junction left unmatched. The CDR3 here is CASSPQVRQGSIASGNTIYF. The CDR3, as DNA: TGTGCCAGCAGCCCGCAGGTGAGACAGGGGAGTATAGCTTCTGGAAACACCATATATTTT.

This chain uses TRBV6-1 with TRBJ2-3; D gene unclear. The CDR3 consists of 13 residues. The germline V gene encodes CDR1 MNHNS and CDR2 SASEGT. The germline V and J ends were trimmed by 8 bases and 0 bases, with 9 bases remaining between them. CDR3 DNA sequence: TGTGCCAGCCAATATCTAAGCACAGATACGCAGTATTTT. It translates to CASQYLSTDTQYF.

This chain joins TRBV27 and TRBJ2-7; TRBD1 matches 10 bases. Germline CDR1 is MNHEY and CDR2 is SMNVEV (reference sequence). This CDR3 has 14 residues. The ends lost 3 bases at V and 6 bases at J; junction bases unmatched: 5. CDR3 sequence reads: CASSFTTGGAEQYF. As DNA, the CDR3 is TGTGCCAGCAGTTTCACGACAGGGGGCGCCGAGCAGTACTTC.

This clone has just a few counts. The chain recombines TRBV5-1 with TRBJ2-7; TRBD1 matches at 7 bases. This CDR3 has 14 residues. The V and J ends lost 4 bases and 6 bases, in that order; junction bases with no gene match: 10. Germline V gene sequence: CDR1 SGHRS, CDR2 YFSETQ. The CDR3 is CASSPQTGSIEQYF. CDR3 bases: TGCGCCAGCAGCCCCCAGACAGGGTCAATCGAGCAGTACTTC.

The V gene is TRBV6-5, the J gene TRBJ1-2, with 8 nucleotides matching TRBD1. Per germline, CDR1 MNHEY and CDR2 SVGAGI. V lost 5 bases and J lost 7; bases outside the gene matches: 6. The CDR3 totals 13 residues. The CDR3 loop is CASSLGTGGGYTF. DNA of the CDR3: TGTGCCAGCAGTCTAGGGACAGGTGGTGGCTACACCTTC.

The rearrangement links TRBV7-2 to TRBJ2-1, with 8 bases aligning to TRBD2. The CDR3 is made up of 15 amino acids. Germline CDR1 and CDR2: SGHTA and FQGNSA. Trimming took 6 bases from V and 4 from J; bases not matched to a gene: 8. The CDR3 DNA is TGTGCCAGCAGACTTACTAGCGGAGCTTACAATGAGCAGTTCTTC. Translated: CASRLTSGAYNEQFF.

For this clone: At one boundary the junction diverges from the germline segment, which might be a read error. The chain uses TRBV10-3 and TRBJ2-7; the D gene is possibly TRBD2 (6 bases). The CDR3 extends over 14 amino acids. Germline V gene lookup returns CDR1 ENHRY and CDR2 SYGVKD. The CDR3 DNA reads TGTGCCATCAGCAAGACTAGTTCCCTCGGCGAGCGGTACTTC. This gives the protein CAISKTSSLGERYF.

CDR3 sequence (DNA): TGTGCCAGCATGGCTAGCGGGACCAAAAACATTCAGTACTTC. Its translation: CASMASGTKNIQYF. The chain is built from TRBV2 and TRBJ2-4, with 9 bases identical to TRBD2. The V segment lost 7 bases and the J segment 2 bases; nucleotides outside the gene matches: 3. The length of the CDR3 is 14 residues. CDR1 SNHLY and CDR2 FYNNEI come from the germline V gene.

The V gene is TRBV7-8, the J gene TRBJ2-1, with 7 bases fitting TRBD2. CDR1 and CDR2 from the germline V gene are SGHVS and FQNEAQ. There are 15 residues in the CDR3. J lost 6 bases, V lost 5 bases, and 10 bases had no gene match. This chain's CDR3 is CASSQDRTRVNEQFF. As DNA, the CDR3 is TGTGCCAGCAGCCAAGACCGGACTAGAGTCAATGAGCAGTTCTTC. The entire variable domain, with the rest obtained from reference TRBV7-8 and TRBJ2-1, is as follows: GAGVSQSPRYKVAKRGQDVALRCDPISGHVSLFWYQQALGQGPEFLTYFQNEAQLDKSGLPSDRFFAERPEGSVSTLKIQRTQQEDSAVYLCASSQDRTRVNEQFFGPGTRLTVL.

This chain joins TRBV28 and TRBJ1-4, with D possibly TRBD1 on 6 matching bases. In germline, CDR1 is MDHEN, CDR2 SYDVKM. CDR3 size: 14 residues. V was clipped by 7 bases and J by 0 bases, with 9 bases between them. The CDR3 sequence is CASTGQPTNEKLFF. CDR3 DNA: TGTGCCAGCACAGGACAGCCAACTAATGAAAAACTGTTTTTT.

This sequence joins TRBV11-2 and TRBJ2-7; 7 bases line up with TRBD1. The germline V gene has CDR1 SGHAT and CDR2 FQNNGV. The V gene end was trimmed by 4 bases and the J gene end by 5 bases; junction bases not matched to a gene: 14. The CDR3 length is 16 residues. CDR3 amino acids: CASSYRVGTGDHEQYF. For the CDR3, the DNA is TGTGCCAGCAGCTATCGAGTTGGCACAGGGGACCACGAGCAGTACTTC.

The chain couples TRBV5-1 to TRBJ2-7; D perhaps matches TRBD1 (5 bases). Germline values: CDR1 SGHRS, CDR2 YFSETQ. V was trimmed by 5 bases and J by 2 bases, leaving 14 bases between them. CDR3 length: 14 residues. CDR3 in amino acids: CASRVSQGTYEQYF. The CDR3 DNA sequence: TGCGCCAGCAGGGTTTCTCAGGGAACCTACGAGCAGTACTTC.

The V and J genes are TRBV7-3 and TRBJ2-2, with TRBD2 identical over 8 bases. Germline-derived CDR1 and CDR2 are SGHTA and FQGTGA. Trimming cost V 5 bases and J 4 bases; bases outside gene matches: 6. CDR3 length: 15 residues. Written as DNA, the CDR3 is TGTGCCAGCAGCCTACTCGGGACTAGCACCGGGGAGCTGTTTTTT. Protein product: CASSLLGTSTGELFF.

The chain recombines TRBV20-1 with TRBJ2-1; D call uncertain. V lost 6 bases and J 11 bases, leaving 14 bases between the germline ends. The germline V gene has CDR1 DFQATT and CDR2 SNEGSKA (reference sequence). This CDR3 region has 11 residues. In DNA form, the CDR3 reads TGCAGTGCCCCGACTGGAATTCAGCAGTTCTTC. Translation gives CSAPTGIQQFF.

The chain joins TRBV5-1 to TRBJ2-3; D is unresolved. Germline V gene data show CDR1 as SGHRS and CDR2 as YFSETQ. The CDR3 runs to 14 residues. Trimming left V 2 bases short and J 1 base short, with 8 bases between. CDR3 sequence: CASSLQQGTDTQYF. The CDR3 DNA follows: TGCGCCAGCAGCTTACAGCAAGGCACAGATACGCAGTATTTT.

The chain carries TRBV11-3 and TRBJ2-2; 12 bases match TRBD1. The CDR3 totals 17 residues. Trimming at V came to 4 bases and at J to 7 bases, leaving 10 bases not matched to a gene. Germline-derived CDR1 and CDR2 are SGHNT and YENEEA. CDR3 sequence: CASSSSPGTGGHGELFF. The CDR3 bases are TGTGCCAGCAGCTCCTCACCAGGGACAGGGGGCCACGGGGAGCTGTTTTTT.

V and J are TRBV6-5 and TRBJ1-1, with D perhaps matching TRBD1 (6 bases). The V gene's germline CDR1 is MNHEY and CDR2 SVGAGI. With 2 bases removed from V and 8 bases from J, the gap between germline ends came to 15 bases. The CDR3 sequence is 14 residues long. The CDR3 region is CASSYGGAIVEAFF. The CDR3 DNA is TGTGCCAGCAGTTACGGGGGGGCGATCGTCGAAGCTTTCTTT.

The rearrangement joins TRBV11-3 to TRBJ2-7, with 10 bases aligning to TRBD2. The V and J ends lost 5 bases and 3 bases, in that order; junction bases with no gene match: 10. CDR3 size: 16 residues. Germline values: CDR1 SGHNT, CDR2 YENEEA. The CDR3 DNA follows: TGTGCCAGCAGCCCCACTAGCGGGGAACGACTCTACGAGCAGTACTTC. As protein: CASSPTSGERLYEQYF. Full variable domain (remainder filled in from reference TRBV11-3 and TRBJ2-7): EAGVVQSPRYKIIEKKQPVAFWCNPISGHNTLYWYLQNLGQGPELLIRYENEEAVDDSQLPKDRFSAERLKGVDSTLKIQPAELGDSAVYLCASSPTSGERLYEQYFGPGTRLTVT.